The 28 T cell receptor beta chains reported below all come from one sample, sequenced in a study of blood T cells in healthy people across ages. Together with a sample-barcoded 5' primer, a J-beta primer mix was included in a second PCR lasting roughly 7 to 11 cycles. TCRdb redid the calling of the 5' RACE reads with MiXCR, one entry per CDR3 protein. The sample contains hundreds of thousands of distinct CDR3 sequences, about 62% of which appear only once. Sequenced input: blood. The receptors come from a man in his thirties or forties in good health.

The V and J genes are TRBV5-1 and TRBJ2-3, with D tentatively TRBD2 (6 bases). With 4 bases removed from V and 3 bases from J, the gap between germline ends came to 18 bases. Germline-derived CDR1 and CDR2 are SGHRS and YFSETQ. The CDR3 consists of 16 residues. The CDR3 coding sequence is TGCGCCAGCAGCATGGGGACTTCTTGGTCTACAGATACGCAGTATTTT. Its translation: CASSMGTSWSTDTQYF.

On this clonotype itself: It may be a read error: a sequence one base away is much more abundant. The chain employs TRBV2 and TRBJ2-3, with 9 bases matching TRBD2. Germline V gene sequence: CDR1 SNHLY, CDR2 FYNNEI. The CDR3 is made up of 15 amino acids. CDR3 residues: CASRSPGLATDRQYF. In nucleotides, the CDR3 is TGTGCCAGCAGAAGTCCGGGACTAGCAACAGATAGGCAGTATTTT.

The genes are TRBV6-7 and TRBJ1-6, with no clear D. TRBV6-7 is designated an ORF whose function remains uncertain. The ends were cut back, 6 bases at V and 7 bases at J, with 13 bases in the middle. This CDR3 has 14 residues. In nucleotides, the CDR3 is TGTGCCAGCAGCCACACCGGCCGGAATTCACCCCTCCACTTT. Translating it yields CASSHTGRNSPLHF.

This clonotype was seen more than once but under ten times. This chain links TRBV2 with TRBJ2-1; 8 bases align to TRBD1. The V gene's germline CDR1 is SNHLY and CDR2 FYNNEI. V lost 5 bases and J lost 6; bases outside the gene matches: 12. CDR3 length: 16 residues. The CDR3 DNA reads TGTGCCAGCAGTTACCGGACAGGGATTGGGGGCAATGAGCAGTTCTTC. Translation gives CASSYRTGIGGNEQFF. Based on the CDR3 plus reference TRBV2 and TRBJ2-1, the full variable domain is EPEVTQTPSHQVTQMGQEVILRCVPISNHLYFYWYRQILGQKVEFLVSFYNNEISEKSEIFDDQFSVERPDGSNFTLKIRSTKLEDSAMYFCASSYRTGIGGNEQFFGPGTRLTVL.

Here the CDR3 DNA reads TGTGCCAGCAGCTTCACTGAAGCAGATACGCAGTATTTT. Amino acid sequence: CASSFTEADTQYF. The chain uses TRBV11-3 and TRBJ2-3; D gene unclear. The V end was cut by 3 bases, the J end by 4 bases, with 8 bases between. The CDR3 is made up of 13 amino acids. Germline loops: CDR1 SGHNT, CDR2 YENEEA.

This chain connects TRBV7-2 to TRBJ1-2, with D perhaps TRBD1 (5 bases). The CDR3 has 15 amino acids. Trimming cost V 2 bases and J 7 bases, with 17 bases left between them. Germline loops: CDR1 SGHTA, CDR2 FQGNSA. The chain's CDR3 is CASSLMAGGQGGYTF. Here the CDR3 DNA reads TGTGCCAGCAGCTTAATGGCGGGGGGTCAGGGTGGCTACACCTTC.

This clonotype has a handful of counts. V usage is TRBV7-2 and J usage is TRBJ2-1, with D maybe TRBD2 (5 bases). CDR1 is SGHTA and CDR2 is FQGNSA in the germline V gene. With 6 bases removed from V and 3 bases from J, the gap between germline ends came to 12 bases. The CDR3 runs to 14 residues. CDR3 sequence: CASRPHTSYNEQFF. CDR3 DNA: TGTGCCAGCAGACCCCATACTAGCTACAATGAGCAGTTCTTC.

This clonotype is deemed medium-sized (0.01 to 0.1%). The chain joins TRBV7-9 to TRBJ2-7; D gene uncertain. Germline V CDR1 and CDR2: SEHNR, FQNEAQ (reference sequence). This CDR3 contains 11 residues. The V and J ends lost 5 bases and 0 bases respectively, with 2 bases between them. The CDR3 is CASSLSYEQYF. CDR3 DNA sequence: TGTGCCAGCAGCCTCTCCTACGAGCAGTACTTC.

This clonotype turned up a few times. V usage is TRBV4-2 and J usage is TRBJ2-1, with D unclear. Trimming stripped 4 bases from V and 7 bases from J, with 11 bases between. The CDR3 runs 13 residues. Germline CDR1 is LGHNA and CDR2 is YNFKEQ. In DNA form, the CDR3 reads TGTGCCAGCAGCCGAGTAGCTGGGAATGAGCAGTTCTTC. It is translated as CASSRVAGNEQFF.

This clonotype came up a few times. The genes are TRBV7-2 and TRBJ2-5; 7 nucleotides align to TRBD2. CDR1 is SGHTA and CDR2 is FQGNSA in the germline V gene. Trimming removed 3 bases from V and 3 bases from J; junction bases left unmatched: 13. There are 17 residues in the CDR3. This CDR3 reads CASSFGMYGAGEETQYF. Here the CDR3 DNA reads TGTGCCAGCAGCTTCGGGATGTATGGGGCGGGAGAAGAGACCCAGTACTTC.

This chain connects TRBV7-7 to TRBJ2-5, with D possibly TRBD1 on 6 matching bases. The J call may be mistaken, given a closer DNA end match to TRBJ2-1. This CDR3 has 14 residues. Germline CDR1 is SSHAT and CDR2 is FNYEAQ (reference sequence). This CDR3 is CASSSGQPQETQFF. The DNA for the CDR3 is TGTGCCAGCAGCTCGGGACAACCTCAAGAGACCCAGTTCTTC.

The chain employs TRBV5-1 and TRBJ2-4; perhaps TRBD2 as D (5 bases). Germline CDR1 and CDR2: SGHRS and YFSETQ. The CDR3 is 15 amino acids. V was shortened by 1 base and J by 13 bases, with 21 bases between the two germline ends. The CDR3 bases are TGCGCCAGCAGCTTGCGAGGGATGGGGTTCTACGGGCAGTACTTC. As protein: CASSLRGMGFYGQYF.

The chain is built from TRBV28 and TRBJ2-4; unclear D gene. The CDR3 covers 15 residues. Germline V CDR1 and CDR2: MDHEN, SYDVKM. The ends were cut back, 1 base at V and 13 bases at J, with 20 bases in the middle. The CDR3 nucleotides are TGTGCCAGCAGTTTATTAAACTCTATTGGAAGTGAGCAGTACTTC. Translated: CASSLLNSIGSEQYF.

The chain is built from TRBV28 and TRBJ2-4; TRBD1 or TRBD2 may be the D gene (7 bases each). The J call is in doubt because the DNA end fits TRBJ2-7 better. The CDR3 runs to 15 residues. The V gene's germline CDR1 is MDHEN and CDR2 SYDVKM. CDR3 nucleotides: TGTGCCAGCACCTGGGGGGGACAGCAGTTCTACGAGCAGTACTTC. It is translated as CASTWGGQQFYEQYF.

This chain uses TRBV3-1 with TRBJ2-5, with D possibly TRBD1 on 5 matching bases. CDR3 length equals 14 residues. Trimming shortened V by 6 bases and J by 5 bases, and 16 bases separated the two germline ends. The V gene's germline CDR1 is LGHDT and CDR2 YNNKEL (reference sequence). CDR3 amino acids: CASSGALTWETQYF. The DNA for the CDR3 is TGTGCCAGCAGTGGGGCTCTAACCTGGGAGACCCAGTACTTC.

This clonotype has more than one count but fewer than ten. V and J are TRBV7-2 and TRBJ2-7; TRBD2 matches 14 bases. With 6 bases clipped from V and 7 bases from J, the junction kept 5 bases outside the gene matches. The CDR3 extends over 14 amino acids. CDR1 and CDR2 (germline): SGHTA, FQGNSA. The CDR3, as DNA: TGTGCCAGCAGGGGACTAGCGGGAGTAGGGGAGCAGTACTTC. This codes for CASRGLAGVGEQYF.

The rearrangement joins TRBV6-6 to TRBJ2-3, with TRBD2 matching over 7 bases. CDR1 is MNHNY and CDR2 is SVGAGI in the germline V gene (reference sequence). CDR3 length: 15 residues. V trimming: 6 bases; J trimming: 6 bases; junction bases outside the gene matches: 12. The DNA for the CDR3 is TGTGCCAGCAGCTCCTTCGGGACTAATGGGGATACGCAGTATTTT. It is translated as CASSSFGTNGDTQYF.

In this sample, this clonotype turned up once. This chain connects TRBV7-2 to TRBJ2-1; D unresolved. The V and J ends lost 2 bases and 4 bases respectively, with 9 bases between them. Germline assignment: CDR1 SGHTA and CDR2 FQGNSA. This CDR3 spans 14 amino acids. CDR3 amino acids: CASSLQAEYNEQFF. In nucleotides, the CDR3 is TGTGCCAGCAGCTTACAGGCAGAGTACAATGAGCAGTTCTTC.

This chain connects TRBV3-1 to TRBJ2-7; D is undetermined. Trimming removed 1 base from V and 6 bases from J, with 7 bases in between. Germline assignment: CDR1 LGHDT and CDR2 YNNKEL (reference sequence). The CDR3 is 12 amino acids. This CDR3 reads CASSQVPGEQYF. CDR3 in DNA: TGTGCCAGCAGCCAAGTTCCTGGCGAGCAGTACTTC.

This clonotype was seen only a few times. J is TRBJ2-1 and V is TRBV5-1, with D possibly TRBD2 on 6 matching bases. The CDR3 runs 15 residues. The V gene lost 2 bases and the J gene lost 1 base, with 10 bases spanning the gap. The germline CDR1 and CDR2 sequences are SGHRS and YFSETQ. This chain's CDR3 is CASSFVGGSYNEQFF. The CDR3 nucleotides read TGCGCCAGCAGCTTTGTGGGAGGATCCTACAATGAGCAGTTCTTC.

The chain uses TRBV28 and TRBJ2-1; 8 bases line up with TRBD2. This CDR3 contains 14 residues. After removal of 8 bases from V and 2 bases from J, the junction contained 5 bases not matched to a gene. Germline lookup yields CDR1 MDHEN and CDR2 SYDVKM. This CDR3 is CASLRAGAYNEQFF. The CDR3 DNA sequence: TGTGCCAGCCTGAGAGCGGGAGCCTACAATGAGCAGTTCTTC.

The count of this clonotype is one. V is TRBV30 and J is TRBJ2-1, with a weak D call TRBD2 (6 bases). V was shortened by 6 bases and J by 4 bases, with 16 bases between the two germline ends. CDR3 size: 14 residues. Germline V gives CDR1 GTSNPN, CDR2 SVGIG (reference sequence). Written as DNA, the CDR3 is TGTGCCTGCGGGGGACTGAGCCTTTACAATGAGCAGTTCTTC. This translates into CACGGLSLYNEQFF.

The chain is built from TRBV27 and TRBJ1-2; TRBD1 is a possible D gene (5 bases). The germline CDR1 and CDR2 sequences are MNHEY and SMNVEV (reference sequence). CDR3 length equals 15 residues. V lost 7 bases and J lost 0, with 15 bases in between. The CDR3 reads CASTAVAGANYGYTF. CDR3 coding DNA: TGTGCCAGCACAGCGGTAGCGGGGGCTAACTATGGCTACACCTTC.

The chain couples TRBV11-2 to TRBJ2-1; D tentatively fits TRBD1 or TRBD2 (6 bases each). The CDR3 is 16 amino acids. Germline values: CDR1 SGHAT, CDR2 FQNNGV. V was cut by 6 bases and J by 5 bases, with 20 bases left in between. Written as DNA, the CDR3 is TGTGCCAGCAGTACCTTTGGGGGGCGTCAGGACAATGAGCAGTTCTTC. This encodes CASSTFGGRQDNEQFF.

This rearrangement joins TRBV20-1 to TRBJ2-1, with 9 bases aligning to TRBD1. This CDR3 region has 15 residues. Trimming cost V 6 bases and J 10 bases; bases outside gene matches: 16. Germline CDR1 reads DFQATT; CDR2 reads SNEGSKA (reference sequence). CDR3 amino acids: CSARPKDRGRDEQFF. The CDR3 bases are TGCAGTGCCCGCCCCAAGGACAGGGGTCGGGACGAGCAGTTCTTC.

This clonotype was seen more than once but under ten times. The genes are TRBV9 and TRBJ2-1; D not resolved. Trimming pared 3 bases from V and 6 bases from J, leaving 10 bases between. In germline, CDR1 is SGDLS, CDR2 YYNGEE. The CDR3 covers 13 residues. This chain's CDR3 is CASSEFQTNEQFF. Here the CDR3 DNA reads TGTGCCAGCAGCGAATTTCAGACCAATGAGCAGTTCTTC.

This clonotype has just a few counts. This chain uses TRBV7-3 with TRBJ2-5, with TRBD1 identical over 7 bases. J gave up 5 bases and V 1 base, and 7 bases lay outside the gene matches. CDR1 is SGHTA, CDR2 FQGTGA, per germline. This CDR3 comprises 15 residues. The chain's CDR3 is CASSLIRQGRETQYF. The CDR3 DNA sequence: TGTGCCAGCAGCTTAATCAGACAGGGTCGGGAGACCCAGTACTTC.

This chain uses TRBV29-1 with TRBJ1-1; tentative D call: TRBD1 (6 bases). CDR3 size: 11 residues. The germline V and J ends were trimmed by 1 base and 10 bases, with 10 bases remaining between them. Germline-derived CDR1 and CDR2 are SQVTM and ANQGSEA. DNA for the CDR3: TGCAGCGTTGAAGTCACAGGGAGAGCTTTCTTT. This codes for CSVEVTGRAFF.